This entry is about one T cell receptor (beta chain). Its antigen remains unidentified. The germline V gene encodes CDR1 SGHTA and CDR2 FQGNSA. Trimming at V came to 4 bases and at J to 4 bases, leaving 7 bases not matched to a gene. The CDR3 spans 15 residues. The sample belongs to a study of T cell responses to AZD1222 COVID-19 vaccine. Study results and limitations: Only six individuals given AZD1222 were seropositive at baseline.

Generated by immunoSEQ multiplex PCR, the TCRdb table keeps only in-frame clones and is missing some. The sample carries roughly 93,000 clones, around 92% recorded once. The TCR was taken from an adult in good health. The sequencing here drew on peripheral blood, taken on day 0 of MenACWY control vaccination. This rearrangement joins TRBV7-2 to TRBJ2-3; TRBD2 matches 8 bases. The CDR3 nucleotides read TGTGCCAGCAGCTCATCCGGGGGGGGTTCAGATACGCAGTATTTT. As protein: CASSSSGGGSDTQYF.